A single sample gave rise to the 30 T cell receptor beta chains below, sequenced in a study of blood T cell repertoires in COVID-19. Measured with immunoSEQ multiplex PCR; TCRdb has only the in-frame clones, and not every one. Of some 300,000 clones listed, 90% are singletons. Specimen: PBMCs or T cells enriched from blood (not recorded which). The receptors here all came from a woman younger than 30 with acute COVID-19.

The genes are TRBV2 and TRBJ1-1, with D unresolved. Germline V gene sequence: CDR1 SNHLY, CDR2 FYNNEI. The CDR3 is 11 residues long. V lost 10 bases and J 0 bases, leaving 6 bases between the germline ends. In DNA form, the CDR3 reads TGTGCCACAACTCTGAACACTGAAGCTTTCTTT. It is translated as CATTLNTEAFF.

V usage is TRBV19 and J usage is TRBJ1-3; the D is unclear. The germline V gene encodes CDR1 LNHDA and CDR2 SQIVND (reference sequence). The CDR3 totals 14 residues. V was clipped by 3 bases and J by 0 bases, with 6 bases between them. DNA for the CDR3: TGTGCCAGTAGTATGACTGTCTCTGGAAACACCATATATTTT. Translation gives CASSMTVSGNTIYF.

CDR3: CSVNTQGWVAFF. The CDR3, as DNA: TGCAGCGTTAACACACAGGGTTGGGTAGCTTTCTTT. This chain uses TRBV29-1 with TRBJ1-1, with D maybe TRBD1 (6 bases). In germline, CDR1 is SQVTM, CDR2 ANQGSEA. V was clipped by 5 bases and J by 10 bases, with 17 bases between them. The CDR3 has 12 amino acids. The full variable domain, with the rest looked up from reference TRBV29-1 and TRBJ1-1, is SAVISQKPSRDICQRGTSLTIQCQVDSQVTMMFWYRQQPGQSLTLIATANQGSEATYESGFVIDKFPISRPNLTFSTLTVSNMSPEDSSIYLCSVNTQGWVAFFGQGTRLTVV.

This clone showed up just once. This chain uses TRBV9 with TRBJ1-1; 9 bases line up with TRBD1. Trimming cost V 2 bases and J 1 base; bases outside gene matches: 6. Looked up from germline, CDR1 is SGDLS and CDR2 is YYNGEE. This CDR3 has 16 residues. CDR3 amino acids: CASSVGQGGPNTEAFF. In DNA, the CDR3 is TGTGCCAGCAGCGTGGGACAGGGCGGGCCGAACACTGAAGCTTTCTTT.

The chain combines TRBV19 with TRBJ2-5, with D uncertain. The J call is uncertain, as TRBJ2-7 better fits the DNA end. Germline V lookup: CDR1 LNHDA, CDR2 SQIVND (reference sequence). This CDR3 has 12 residues. The CDR3 coding sequence is TGTGCCAGTAGTTACGACTCCTACGAGCAGTACTTC. Protein sequence: CASSYDSYEQYF.

The CDR3 DNA follows: TGTGCCAGCAGTTTAGAGCGGGAGGCCACAGATACGCAGTATTTT. Translated: CASSLEREATDTQYF. The V and J genes are TRBV28 and TRBJ2-3, with 9 bases that match TRBD2. In germline, CDR1 is MDHEN, CDR2 SYDVKM. CDR3 length equals 15 residues. After removal of 2 bases from V and 2 bases from J, the junction contained 2 bases not matched to a gene.

The genes are TRBV28 and TRBJ1-1, with 9 bases that match TRBD1. V trimming: 6 bases; J trimming: 5 bases; junction bases outside the gene matches: 10. This CDR3 has 15 amino acids. Germline assignment: CDR1 MDHEN and CDR2 SYDVKM. The DNA for the CDR3 is TGTGCCAGCAGCCTGGGGGACAGGGCTTGGACTGAAGCTTTCTTT. Translated, it gives CASSLGDRAWTEAFF. Together with reference TRBV28 and TRBJ1-1, the CDR3 gives the full variable domain: DVKVTQSSRYLVKRTGEKVFLECVQDMDHENMFWYRQDPGLGLRLIYFSYDVKMKEKGDIPEGYSVSREKKERFSLILESASTNQTSMYLCASSLGDRAWTEAFFGQGTRLTVV.

The V call is TRBV2, the J call TRBJ1-4; possible D gene TRBD1, 5 bases. The V gene's germline CDR1 is SNHLY and CDR2 FYNNEI. The V gene lost 3 bases and the J gene lost 6 bases, with 8 bases spanning the gap. The length of the CDR3 is 13 residues. CDR3 amino acids: CASSDVGDEKLFF. The CDR3, as DNA: TGTGCCAGCAGTGATGTAGGGGATGAAAAACTGTTTTTT.

This sequence joins TRBV7-2 and TRBJ2-7; D is undetermined. V lost 3 bases to trimming and J lost 0 bases, with 9 bases between them. Germline loops: CDR1 SGHTA, CDR2 FQGNSA. The CDR3 consists of 14 residues. CDR3 bases: TGTGCCAGCAGCTTCCAGGCCAGCTCCTACGAGCAGTACTTC. This sequence encodes CASSFQASSYEQYF.

This clone has just a few counts. J is TRBJ2-1 and V is TRBV7-2, with 7 nucleotides matching TRBD2. The J segment lost 0 bases and the V segment lost 1 base, leaving 3 bases of the junction unmatched. Germline V CDR1 and CDR2: SGHTA, FQGNSA. The CDR3 is made up of 16 amino acids. The CDR3 sequence is CASSLGGTNSYNEQFF. The CDR3 coding sequence is TGTGCCAGCAGCTTAGGGGGGACTAACTCCTACAATGAGCAGTTCTTC.

The rearrangement links TRBV5-4 to TRBJ1-2; 7 bases align to TRBD1. Trimming took 0 bases from V and 3 from J; bases not matched to a gene: 8. Germline loops: CDR1 SGHNT, CDR2 YYREEE (reference sequence). The CDR3 loop spans 16 amino acids. The CDR3 region has the DNA TGTGCCAGCAGCTTGGCCAGGGGACAGACTCACTATGGCTACACCTTC. Protein sequence: CASSLARGQTHYGYTF. Drawing the rest from reference TRBV5-4 and TRBJ1-2, the complete variable domain is ETGVTQSPTHLIKTRGQQVTLRCSSQSGHNTVSWYQQALGQGPQFIFQYYREEENGRGNFPPRFSGLQFPNYSSELNVNALELDDSALYLCASSLARGQTHYGYTFGSGTRLTVV.

This rearrangement joins TRBV10-2 to TRBJ2-2, with a weak D call TRBD2 (6 bases). This CDR3 has 14 amino acids. The ends were cut back, 7 bases at V and 5 bases at J, with 14 bases in the middle. Per the germline V gene, CDR1 is WSHSY and CDR2 is SAAADI. CDR3 in amino acids: CASKTGVWTGELFF. The CDR3 DNA follows: TGCGCCAGCAAAACGGGAGTCTGGACCGGGGAGCTGTTTTTT.

This chain uses TRBV11-3 with TRBJ1-1; D gene uncertain. Per the germline V gene, CDR1 is SGHNT and CDR2 is YENEEA. V was clipped by 7 bases and J by 4 bases, with 16 bases between them. This CDR3 has 14 amino acids. CDR3 sequence (DNA): TGTGCCAGCACCGAGCCCCCAGGTGGCACTGAAGCTTTCTTT. Its protein product is CASTEPPGGTEAFF.

J is TRBJ1-1 and V is TRBV28, with TRBD1 matching 7 bases. Germline V gives CDR1 MDHEN, CDR2 SYDVKM. Germline trimming cut 6 bases from V and 5 bases from J; bases unmatched to any gene: 6. The CDR3 runs 13 residues. Here the CDR3 DNA reads TGTGCCAGCAGGTCGGGACAGCAGACTGAAGCTTTCTTT. This translates into CASRSGQQTEAFF. The full variable domain, its missing parts supplied by reference TRBV28 and TRBJ1-1, is DVKVTQSSRYLVKRTGEKVFLECVQDMDHENMFWYRQDPGLGLRLIYFSYDVKMKEKGDIPEGYSVSREKKERFSLILESASTNQTSMYLCASRSGQQTEAFFGQGTRLTVV.

This rearrangement joins TRBV7-9 to TRBJ2-2; possible D gene TRBD1, 6 bases. This CDR3 region has 15 residues. The V gene lost 2 bases and the J gene lost 7 bases, with 14 bases spanning the gap. Per the germline V gene, CDR1 is SEHNR and CDR2 is FQNEAQ (reference sequence). The CDR3 coding sequence is TGTGCCAGCAGCTTATCAGGGGTTATGAGCGGGGAGCTGTTTTTT. It is translated as CASSLSGVMSGELFF.

The CDR3 is CASSSPAGQGEKLFF. The DNA for the CDR3 is TGTGCCAGCAGCAGCCCTGCGGGGCAGGGTGAAAAACTGTTTTTT. The V call is TRBV7-2, the J call TRBJ1-4, with D perhaps matching TRBD1 (5 bases). Germline V gene lookup returns CDR1 SGHTA and CDR2 FQGNSA. The CDR3 runs 15 residues. Trimming removed 5 bases from V and 7 bases from J, with 17 bases in between.

This chain connects TRBV7-3 to TRBJ1-1; D is perhaps TRBD1 (5 bases). Germline V gene sequence: CDR1 SGHTA, CDR2 FQGTGA. CDR3 length equals 14 residues. The germline V and J ends were trimmed by 1 base and 8 bases, with 14 bases remaining between them. CDR3 nucleotides: TGTGCCAGCAGCTTAATAAATGCGGGGACGGAAGCTTTCTTT. As protein: CASSLINAGTEAFF.

In this sample, this clone turned up once. The rearrangement uses TRBV11-2 and TRBJ1-1, with TRBD1 as a possible D gene (5 bases). The CDR3 sequence is 13 residues long. Trimming stripped 4 bases from V and 4 bases from J, with 10 bases between. From germline, CDR1 is SGHAT and CDR2 FQNNGV. This CDR3 reads CASSSQGGTEAFF. The CDR3 DNA follows: TGTGCCAGCAGCTCCCAGGGAGGCACTGAAGCTTTCTTT.

This chain joins TRBV6-5 and TRBJ1-1, with D possibly matching TRBD1 (5 bases). There are 16 residues in the CDR3. The V end was cut by 0 bases, the J end by 4 bases, with 15 bases between. CDR1 and CDR2 (germline): MNHEY, SVGAGI. The CDR3 loop is CASSYSTLGGSTEAFF. The CDR3 region has the DNA TGTGCCAGCAGTTACTCGACGTTGGGGGGTAGCACTGAAGCTTTCTTT.

This chain uses TRBV9 with TRBJ2-3; the D is unclear. Trimming took off 0 bases at V and 4 bases at J, with 15 bases between the two ends. The CDR3 length is 16 residues. Germline V lookup: CDR1 SGDLS, CDR2 YYNGEE. The CDR3 DNA reads as TGTGCCAGCAGCGTAGTTTTTACGGTGCCCCCAGATACGCAGTATTTT. It codes for CASSVVFTVPPDTQYF.

The rearrangement uses TRBV10-3 and TRBJ2-7, with D possibly TRBD2 on 5 matching bases. This CDR3 comprises 14 residues. V gave up 1 base and J gave up 6 bases, with 13 bases separating them. CDR1 is ENHRY and CDR2 is SYGVKD in the germline V gene. CDR3 protein: CAISEFLRLCEQYF. The CDR3 bases are TGTGCCATCAGTGAGTTCCTGAGACTATGCGAGCAGTACTTC.

Here the CDR3 reads CASSIGGQYEAFF. The CDR3 DNA sequence: TGTGCCAGTAGTATAGGCGGACAGTATGAAGCTTTCTTT. The rearrangement links TRBV19 to TRBJ1-1; weak D call: TRBD1 (6 bases). This CDR3 has 13 residues. Germline lookup yields CDR1 LNHDA and CDR2 SQIVND (reference sequence). With 1 base removed from V and 7 bases from J, the gap between germline ends came to 10 bases.

For the CDR3, the DNA is TGTGCCAGCACACTAGCGGGAGTAGGGTACGAGCAGTACTTC. This codes for CASTLAGVGYEQYF. The chain recombines TRBV7-9 with TRBJ2-7, with TRBD2 matching 11 bases. In germline, CDR1 is SEHNR, CDR2 FQNEAQ (reference sequence). The CDR3 is 14 residues long. Trimming at V came to 7 bases and at J to 4 bases, leaving 6 bases not matched to a gene.

The gene calls are TRBV9 and TRBJ2-1; 7 bases match TRBD2. This CDR3 contains 15 residues. J lost 8 bases, V lost 0 bases, and 8 bases had no gene match. CDR1 and CDR2 (germline): SGDLS, YYNGEE. CDR3 sequence reads: CASSVGASGMDEQFF. In nucleotides, the CDR3 is TGTGCCAGCAGCGTAGGGGCTAGCGGAATGGATGAGCAGTTCTTC.

The chain has TRBV28 and TRBJ2-3; TRBD2 agrees at 9 bases. CDR3 length: 17 amino acids. Germline CDR1 and CDR2: MDHEN and SYDVKM. The V gene end was trimmed by 5 bases and the J gene end by 0 bases; junction bases not matched to a gene: 9. CDR3 amino acids: CASSMARLAASTDTQYF. The CDR3 DNA is TGTGCCAGCAGTATGGCCCGACTAGCGGCTAGCACAGATACGCAGTATTTT. Filled out from reference TRBV28 and TRBJ2-3, the complete variable domain reads DVKVTQSSRYLVKRTGEKVFLECVQDMDHENMFWYRQDPGLGLRLIYFSYDVKMKEKGDIPEGYSVSREKKERFSLILESASTNQTSMYLCASSMARLAASTDTQYFGPGTRLTVL.

Only a few counts were recorded for this clone. Here the CDR3 reads CASSYSQGSAFF. CDR3 coding DNA: TGTGCCAGCAGTTACTCACAGGGTTCAGCTTTCTTT. This chain uses TRBV6-5 with TRBJ1-1; D may be TRBD1 (6 bases). Germline CDR1 and CDR2: MNHEY and SVGAGI. The V and J ends lost 0 bases and 10 bases respectively, with 9 bases between them. The CDR3 sequence is 12 residues long.

The chain joins TRBV24-1 to TRBJ1-2; 8 bases are shared with TRBD1. The CDR3 totals 16 residues. From germline, CDR1 is KGHDR and CDR2 SFDVKD. V dropped 3 bases and J dropped 2; count of bases not matched to a gene: 7. CDR3 loop: CATSDPQGATNYGYTF. The CDR3 DNA reads TGTGCCACCAGTGATCCCCAGGGGGCTACGAACTATGGCTACACCTTC.

The chain carries TRBV3-1 (or the pseudogene TRBV3-2) and TRBJ2-5; TRBD2 is a possible D gene (5 bases). Germline assignment: CDR1 LGHDT and CDR2 YNNKEL (reference sequence). The ends were cut back, 4 bases at V and 1 base at J, with 13 bases in the middle. The CDR3 is made up of 15 amino acids. Here the CDR3 reads CASSPRARAQETQYF. CDR3 nucleotides: TGTGCCAGCAGCCCCCGGGCGAGGGCCCAAGAGACCCAGTACTTC.

The rearrangement uses TRBV6-5 and TRBJ1-2; D might be TRBD1 (5 bases). Trimming took 7 bases from V and 6 from J, leaving 6 bases between them. The CDR3 contains 10 residues. The germline V gene encodes CDR1 MNHEY and CDR2 SVGAGI. The CDR3 loop is CASKGDGYTF. The CDR3 DNA follows: TGTGCCAGCAAAGGGGATGGCTACACCTTC.

The sample holds one count of this clone. The V and J genes are TRBV28 and TRBJ2-5, with D possibly being TRBD1 (6 bases). Germline loops: CDR1 MDHEN, CDR2 SYDVKM. V was clipped by 5 bases and J by 7 bases, with 23 bases between them. The CDR3 spans 16 residues. This CDR3 is CASSLKDSLVQVTQYF. CDR3 bases: TGTGCCAGCAGTCTCAAGGACAGTCTCGTCCAGGTGACCCAGTACTTC.